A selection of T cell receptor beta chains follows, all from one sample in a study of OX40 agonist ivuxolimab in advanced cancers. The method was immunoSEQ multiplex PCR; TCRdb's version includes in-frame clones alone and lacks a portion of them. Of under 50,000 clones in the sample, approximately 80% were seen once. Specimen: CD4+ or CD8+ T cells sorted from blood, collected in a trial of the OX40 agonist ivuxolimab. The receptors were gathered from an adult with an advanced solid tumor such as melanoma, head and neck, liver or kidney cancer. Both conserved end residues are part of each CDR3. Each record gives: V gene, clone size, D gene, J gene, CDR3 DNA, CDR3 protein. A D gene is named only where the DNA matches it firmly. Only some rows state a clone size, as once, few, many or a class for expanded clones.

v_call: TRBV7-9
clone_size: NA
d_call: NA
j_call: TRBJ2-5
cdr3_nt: TGTGCCAGCAGCTCCCAGGGGGGGTCGGAGACCCAGTACTTC
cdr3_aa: CASSSQGGSETQYF

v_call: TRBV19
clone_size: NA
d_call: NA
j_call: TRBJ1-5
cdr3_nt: TGTGCCACCACCACGGGGGGGGACCAGAGCAATCAGCCCCAGCATTTT
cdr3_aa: CATTTGGDQSNQPQHF

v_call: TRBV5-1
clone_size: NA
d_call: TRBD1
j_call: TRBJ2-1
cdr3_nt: TGCGCCAGCAGCCCCGGACAGGGCTCCTACAATGAGCAGTTCTTC
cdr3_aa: CASSPGQGSYNEQFF

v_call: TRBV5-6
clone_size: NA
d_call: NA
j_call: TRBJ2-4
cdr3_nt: TGTGCCAGCAGCTGGGAAGGGGAGCGGATTCAGTACTTC
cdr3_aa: CASSWEGERIQYF

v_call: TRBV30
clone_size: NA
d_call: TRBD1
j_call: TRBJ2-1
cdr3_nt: TGTGCCTGGAGGGGCAGGGGGCATGATGAGCAGTTCTTC
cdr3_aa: CAWRGRGHDEQFF

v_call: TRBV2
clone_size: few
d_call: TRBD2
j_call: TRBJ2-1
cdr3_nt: TGTGCCAGCAGCGTGGGACTAGCGGGACCCTTTCCCGGGCAGTTCTTC
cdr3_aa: CASSVGLAGPFPGQFF

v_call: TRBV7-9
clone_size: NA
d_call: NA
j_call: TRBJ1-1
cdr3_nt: TGTGCCAGCACCCCTAGAAGATCGGTCGTGGGTACTGAAGCTTTCTTT
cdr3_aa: CASTPRRSVVGTEAFF

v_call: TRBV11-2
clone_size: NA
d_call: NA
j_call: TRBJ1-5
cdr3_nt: TGTGCCAGCAGCGACCGGGGGACGGGCAATCAGCCCCAGCATTTT
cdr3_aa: CASSDRGTGNQPQHF

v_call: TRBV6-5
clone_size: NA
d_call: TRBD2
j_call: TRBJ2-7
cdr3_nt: TGTGCCAGCAGTTACTCGGCTAGCGGGAGATTGTACGAGCAGTACTTC
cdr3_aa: CASSYSASGRLYEQYF

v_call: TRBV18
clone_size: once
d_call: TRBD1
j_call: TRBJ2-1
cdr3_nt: TGTGCCAGCTCACCATTGGGGACAGGGGGCGATGAGCAGTTCTTC
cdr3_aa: CASSPLGTGGDEQFF

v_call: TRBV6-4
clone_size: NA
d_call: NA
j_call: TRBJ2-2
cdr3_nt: TGTGCCATCCATCCCCCGGGCGGAAAACCGAACACCGGGGAGCTGTTTTTT
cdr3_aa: CAIHPPGGKPNTGELFF

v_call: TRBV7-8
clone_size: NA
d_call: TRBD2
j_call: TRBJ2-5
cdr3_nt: TGTGCCAGCAGCACAGTTGTCGGGCTAGCGGGAGATGGTAGGGAGACCCAGTACTTC
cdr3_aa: CASSTVVGLAGDGRETQYF

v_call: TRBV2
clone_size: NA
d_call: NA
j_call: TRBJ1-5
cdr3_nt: TGTGCCAGCAGTGATCAGGGCGGTCAGCCCCAGCATTTT
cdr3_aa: CASSDQGGQPQHF

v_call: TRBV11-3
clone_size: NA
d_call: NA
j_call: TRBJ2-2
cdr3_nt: TGTGCCAGCAGCTTAGCGACAGGTCCTTCGAACACCGGGGAGCTGTTTTTT
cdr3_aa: CASSLATGPSNTGELFF

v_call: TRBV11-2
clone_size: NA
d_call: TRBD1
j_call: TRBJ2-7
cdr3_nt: TGTGCCGGGCAGGGGGCGGGCTACGAGCAGTACTTC
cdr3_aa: CAGQGAGYEQYF

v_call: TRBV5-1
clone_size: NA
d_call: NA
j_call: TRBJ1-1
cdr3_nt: TGCGCCAGCAGCTTGGAAGGGAGAGGAACTGAAGCTTTCTTT
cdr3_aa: CASSLEGRGTEAFF

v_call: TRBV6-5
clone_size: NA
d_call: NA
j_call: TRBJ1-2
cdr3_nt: TGTGCCAGCAGGGAGCAGGGATACTATGGCTACACCTTC
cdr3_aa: CASREQGYYGYTF

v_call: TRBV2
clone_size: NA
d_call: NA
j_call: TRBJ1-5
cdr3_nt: TGTGCCAGCAGCTCCGAGGGCCGTCTTCAGCCCCAGCATTTT
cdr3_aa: CASSSEGRLQPQHF

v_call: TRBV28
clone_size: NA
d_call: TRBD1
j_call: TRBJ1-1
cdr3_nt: TGTGCCAGCAGTTTAGGGACAGGGGGCACTGAAGCTTTCTTT
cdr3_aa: CASSLGTGGTEAFF

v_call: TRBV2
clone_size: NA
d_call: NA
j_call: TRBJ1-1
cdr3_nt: TGTGCCAGCAGTGACGGCCCAGGGTCTGAGGCTTTCTTT
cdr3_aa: CASSDGPGSEAFF

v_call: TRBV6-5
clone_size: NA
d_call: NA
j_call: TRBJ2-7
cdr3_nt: TGTGCCAGCAGTCCGCCCCAGGCCAACTACGAGCAGTACTTC
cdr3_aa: CASSPPQANYEQYF

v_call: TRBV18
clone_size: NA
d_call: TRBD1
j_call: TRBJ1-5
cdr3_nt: TGTGCCAGCTCGTCCCAGGGGGCAAGGCAGCCCCAGCATTTT
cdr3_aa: CASSSQGARQPQHF

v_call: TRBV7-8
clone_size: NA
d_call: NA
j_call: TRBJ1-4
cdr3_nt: TGTGCCAGCAGCTTAGGGTGGGCCGCTAATGAAAAACTGTTTTTT
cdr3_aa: CASSLGWAANEKLFF

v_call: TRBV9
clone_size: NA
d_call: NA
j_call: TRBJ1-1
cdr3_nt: TGTGCCAGCAGCGCGACAGCTACCATGAACACTGAAGCTTTCTTT
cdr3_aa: CASSATATMNTEAFF

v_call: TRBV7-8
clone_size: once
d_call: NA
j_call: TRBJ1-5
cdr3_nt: TGTGCCAGCAGCTTAAGCTCTCATCAGCCCCAGCATTTT
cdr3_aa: CASSLSSHQPQHF

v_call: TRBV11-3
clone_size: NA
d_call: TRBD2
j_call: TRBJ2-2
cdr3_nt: TGTGCCAGCACGGGGACTAGCGGGAGAATGGCCGGGGAGCTGTTTTTT
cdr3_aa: CASTGTSGRMAGELFF

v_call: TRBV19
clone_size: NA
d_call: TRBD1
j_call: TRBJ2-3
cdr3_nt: TGTGCCAGTAGTGTCGATCGTCCGGGACAGGGCACAGATACGCAGTATTTT
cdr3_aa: CASSVDRPGQGTDTQYF

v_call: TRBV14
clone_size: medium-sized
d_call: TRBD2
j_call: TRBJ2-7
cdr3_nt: TGTGCCAGCAGCCCGCGGACTAGCGGGAGTGGCTACGAGCAGTACTTC
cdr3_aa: CASSPRTSGSGYEQYF

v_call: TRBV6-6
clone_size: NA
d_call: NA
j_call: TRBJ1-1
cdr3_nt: TGTGCCAGCAGTTACTTCAGGGGCGGAAACACTGAAGCTTTCTTT
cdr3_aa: CASSYFRGGNTEAFF

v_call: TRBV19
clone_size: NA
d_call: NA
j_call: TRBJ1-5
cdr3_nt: TGTGCCAGTAGTCCCTATGGACAGAATTATCAGCCCCAGCATTTT
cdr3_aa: CASSPYGQNYQPQHF

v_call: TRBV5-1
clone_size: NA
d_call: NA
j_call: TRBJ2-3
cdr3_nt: TGCGCCAGCAGCCGCGTAGCCGGCACAGATACGCAGTATTTT
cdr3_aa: CASSRVAGTDTQYF

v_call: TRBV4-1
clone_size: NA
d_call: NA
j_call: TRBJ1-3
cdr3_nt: TGCGCCAGCAGCCAATTGTCCCAGCACTCTGGAAACACCATATATTTT
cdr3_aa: CASSQLSQHSGNTIYF

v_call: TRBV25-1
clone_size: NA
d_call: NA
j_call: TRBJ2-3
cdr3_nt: TGTGCCAGCAGTGAAGCCAGGCTCACAGATACGCAGTATTTT
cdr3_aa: CASSEARLTDTQYF

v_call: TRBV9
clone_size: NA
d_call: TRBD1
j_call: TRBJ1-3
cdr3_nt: TGTGCCAGCAGCGTGGGGACCGGGACAGGGTTGTACACCATATATTTT
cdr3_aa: CASSVGTGTGLYTIYF

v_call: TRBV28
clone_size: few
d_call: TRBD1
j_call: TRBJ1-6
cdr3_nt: TGTGCCAGCAGGGTATCGACAGGGGGCTATTCACCCCTCCACTTT
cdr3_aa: CASRVSTGGYSPLHF

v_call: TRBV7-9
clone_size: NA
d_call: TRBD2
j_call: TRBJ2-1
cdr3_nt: TGTGCCAGCAGGAAGTTAGCGGGAGGGGGCTCCTACAATGAGCAGTTCTTC
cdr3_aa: CASRKLAGGGSYNEQFF

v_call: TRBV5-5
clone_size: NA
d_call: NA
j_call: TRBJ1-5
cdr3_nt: TGTGCCAGCAGCCCGGACGGACAGCGCAATCAGCCCCAGCATTTT
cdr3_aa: CASSPDGQRNQPQHF

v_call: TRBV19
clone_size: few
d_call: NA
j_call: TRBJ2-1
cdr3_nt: TGTGCCAGTAGGGACACAGCGAAACTGCGCGGAAATGAGCAGTTCTTC
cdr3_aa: CASRDTAKLRGNEQFF